The present T cell receptor (beta chain) was sequenced within a study of spatial heterogeneity in lung cancer. This clonotype was seen only a few times. Little can be read into the size of this beta chain, an off-target read in a library designed for alpha chains. Using its own MiXCR run on the 5' RACE reads, TCRdb lists one record per CDR3 protein. The sample records around 11,000 distinct CDR3 sequences, 6.3% being singletons. Indicated time point: sample taken at primary tumor resection. The input material, whole RNA from tumor, nontumor lung or frozen PBMC, was sequenced unsorted. Trimming left V 1 base short and J 9 bases short, with 13 bases between. The CDR3 extends over 14 amino acids. In germline, CDR1 is SEHNR, CDR2 FQNEAQ (reference sequence).

Sequencing used PBMCs, obtained at surgery. The rearrangement links TRBV7-9 to TRBJ2-1, with D tentatively TRBD1 or TRBD2 (5 bases each). This receptor was taken from a male donor with early-stage non-small cell lung cancer. CDR3 bases: TGTGCCAGCAGCTTAGGGTTAGAGAGGGGTGAGCAGTTCTTC. Translating gives CASSLGLERGEQFF.